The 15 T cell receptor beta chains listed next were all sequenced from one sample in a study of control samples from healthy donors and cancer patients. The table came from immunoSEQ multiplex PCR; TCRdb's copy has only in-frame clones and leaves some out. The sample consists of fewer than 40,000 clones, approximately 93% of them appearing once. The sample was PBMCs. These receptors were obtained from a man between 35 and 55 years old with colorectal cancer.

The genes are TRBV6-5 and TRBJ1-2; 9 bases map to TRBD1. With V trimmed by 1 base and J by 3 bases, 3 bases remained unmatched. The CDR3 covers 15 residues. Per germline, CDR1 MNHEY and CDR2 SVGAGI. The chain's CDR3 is CASSYFRQGDYGYTF. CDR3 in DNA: TGTGCCAGCAGTTACTTCAGACAGGGGGACTATGGCTACACCTTC.

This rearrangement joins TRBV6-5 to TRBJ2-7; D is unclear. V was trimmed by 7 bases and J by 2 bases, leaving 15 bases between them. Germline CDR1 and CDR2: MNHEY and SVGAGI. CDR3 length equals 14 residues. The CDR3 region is CASISIQRPYEQYF. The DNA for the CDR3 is TGTGCCAGCATTTCCATACAGCGTCCCTACGAGCAGTACTTC.

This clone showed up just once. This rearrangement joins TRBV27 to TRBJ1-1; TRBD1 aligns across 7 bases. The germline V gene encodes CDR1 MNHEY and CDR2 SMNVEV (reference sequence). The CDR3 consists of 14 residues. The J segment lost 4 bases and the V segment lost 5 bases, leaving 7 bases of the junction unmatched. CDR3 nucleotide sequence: TGTGCCAGCAGTCTCAGGGGGGGGTTCACTGAAGCTTTCTTT. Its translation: CASSLRGGFTEAFF.

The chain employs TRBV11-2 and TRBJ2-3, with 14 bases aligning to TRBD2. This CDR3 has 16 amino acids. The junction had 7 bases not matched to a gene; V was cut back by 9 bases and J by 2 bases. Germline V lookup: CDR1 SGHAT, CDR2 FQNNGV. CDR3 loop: CASFGLAGGYTDTQYF. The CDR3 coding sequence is TGTGCCAGTTTCGGACTAGCGGGGGGATACACAGATACGCAGTATTTT.

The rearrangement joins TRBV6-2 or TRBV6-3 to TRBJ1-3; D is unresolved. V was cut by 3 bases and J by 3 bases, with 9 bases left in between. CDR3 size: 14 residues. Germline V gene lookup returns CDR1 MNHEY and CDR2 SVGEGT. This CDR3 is CASSYGILGNTIYF. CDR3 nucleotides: TGTGCCAGCAGTTATGGGATTCTTGGAAACACCATATATTTT.

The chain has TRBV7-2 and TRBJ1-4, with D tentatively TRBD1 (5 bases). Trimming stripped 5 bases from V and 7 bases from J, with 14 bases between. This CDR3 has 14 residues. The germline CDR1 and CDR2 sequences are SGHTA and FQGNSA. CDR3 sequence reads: CASSNVGGVEKLFF. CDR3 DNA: TGTGCCAGCAGCAACGTGGGGGGGGTTGAAAAACTGTTTTTT.

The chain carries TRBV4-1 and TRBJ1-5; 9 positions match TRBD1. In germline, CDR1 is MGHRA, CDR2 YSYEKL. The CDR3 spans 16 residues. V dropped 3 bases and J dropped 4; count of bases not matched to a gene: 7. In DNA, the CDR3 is TGCGCCAGCAGCCACCCCGGACAGGGGCGGAATCAGCCCCAGCATTTT. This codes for CASSHPGQGRNQPQHF.

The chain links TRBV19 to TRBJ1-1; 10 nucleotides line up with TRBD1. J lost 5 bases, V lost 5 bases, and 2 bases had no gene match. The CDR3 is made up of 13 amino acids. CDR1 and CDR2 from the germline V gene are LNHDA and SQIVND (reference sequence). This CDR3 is CASSWTGGTEAFF. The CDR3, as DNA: TGTGCCAGTAGTTGGACAGGGGGGACTGAAGCTTTCTTT.

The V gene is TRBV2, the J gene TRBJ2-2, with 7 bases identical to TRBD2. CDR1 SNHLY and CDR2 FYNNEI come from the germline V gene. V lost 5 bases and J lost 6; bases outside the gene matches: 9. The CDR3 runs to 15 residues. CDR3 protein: CASSSEAGTPGELFF. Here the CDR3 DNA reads TGTGCCAGCAGTTCCGAAGCGGGAACCCCCGGGGAGCTGTTTTTT.

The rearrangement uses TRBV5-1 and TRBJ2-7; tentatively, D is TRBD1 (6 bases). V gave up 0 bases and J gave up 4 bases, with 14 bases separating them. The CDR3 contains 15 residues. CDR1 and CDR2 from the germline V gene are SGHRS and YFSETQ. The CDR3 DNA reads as TGCGCCAGCAGCTTGGCCGCAGGGGAATTGTACGAGCAGTACTTC. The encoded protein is CASSLAAGELYEQYF.

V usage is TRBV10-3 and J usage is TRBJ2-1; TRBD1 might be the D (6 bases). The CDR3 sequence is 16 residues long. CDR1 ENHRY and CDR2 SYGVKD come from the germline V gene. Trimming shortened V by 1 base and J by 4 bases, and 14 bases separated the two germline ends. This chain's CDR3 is CAISEWGPRTYNEQFF. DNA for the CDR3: TGTGCCATCAGTGAGTGGGGGCCAAGAACTTACAATGAGCAGTTCTTC.

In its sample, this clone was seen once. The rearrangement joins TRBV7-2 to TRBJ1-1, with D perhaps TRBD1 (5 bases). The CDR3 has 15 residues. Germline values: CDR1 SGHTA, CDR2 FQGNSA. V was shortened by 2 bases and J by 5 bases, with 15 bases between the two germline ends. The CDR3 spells CASSLYRLDGTEAFF. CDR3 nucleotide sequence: TGTGCCAGCAGCTTATACAGGCTCGATGGGACTGAAGCTTTCTTT.

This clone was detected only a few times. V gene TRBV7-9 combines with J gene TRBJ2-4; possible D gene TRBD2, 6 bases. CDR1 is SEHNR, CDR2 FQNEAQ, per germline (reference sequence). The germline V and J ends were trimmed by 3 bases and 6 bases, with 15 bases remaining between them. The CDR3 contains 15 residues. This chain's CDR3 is CASSLGGTPLNIQYF. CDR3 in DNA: TGTGCCAGCAGCTTGGGCGGGACCCCATTAAACATTCAGTACTTC.

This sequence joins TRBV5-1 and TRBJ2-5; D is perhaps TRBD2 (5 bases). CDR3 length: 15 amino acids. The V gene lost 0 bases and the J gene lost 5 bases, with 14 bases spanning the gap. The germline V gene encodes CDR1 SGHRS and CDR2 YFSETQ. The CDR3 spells CASSLAGSSRETQYF. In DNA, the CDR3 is TGCGCCAGCAGCTTGGCGGGTTCTAGCAGGGAGACCCAGTACTTC. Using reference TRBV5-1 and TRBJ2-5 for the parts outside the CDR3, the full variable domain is KAGVTQTPRYLIKTRGQQVTLSCSPISGHRSVSWYQQTPGQGLQFLFEYFSETQRNKGNFPGRFSGRQFSNSRSEMNVSTLELGDSALYLCASSLAGSSRETQYFGPGTRLLVL.

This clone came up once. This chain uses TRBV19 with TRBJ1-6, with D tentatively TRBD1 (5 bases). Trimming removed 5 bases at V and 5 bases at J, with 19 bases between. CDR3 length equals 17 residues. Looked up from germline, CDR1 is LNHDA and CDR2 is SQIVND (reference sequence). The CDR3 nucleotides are TGTGCCAGTAGTTCCCCAACCGGGACGGGAGATAATTCACCCCTCCACTTT. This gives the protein CASSSPTGTGDNSPLHF.